The subject of this entry is one TCR beta chain. What it binds is unknown. J was trimmed by 0 bases and V by 4 bases; bases with no gene match: 5. The CDR3 length is 17 residues. Germline V gene lookup returns CDR1 LNHDA and CDR2 SQIVND (reference sequence). The source of the sample is a study of Graves' ophthalmopathy and Graves' hyperthyroidism. The study's findings and limits: The 13-signature model separated ophthalmopathy from stable hyperthyroidism at roughly 88% sensitivity and around 81% specificity.

From RNA, the CDR3 regions of TCR beta chains were amplified and sequenced. The first-round RT-PCR employed HTBI primers together with the Qiagen OneStep RT-PCR kit. A multiplex PCR was then performed as the second round. Using its own MiXCR run on the multiplex PCR reads, TCRdb lists one record per CDR3 protein. The sample has hundreds of thousands of distinct CDR3 sequences, over 40% seen once. Other autoimmune diseases, uncontrolled infections, pregnancy or lactation ruled patients out of participation. The chain uses TRBV19 and TRBJ1-5, with TRBD1 matching 11 bases. This receptor was obtained from an adult man with Graves' ophthalmopathy. Sequencing used peripheral blood. The DNA for the CDR3 is TGTGCCAGTAGTAGGGGACAGGGGGGTTATAGCAATCAGCCCCAGCATTTT. Translating gives CASSRGQGGYSNQPQHF.